A single sample gave rise to the 17 T cell receptor beta chains below, sequenced in a study of blood T cell repertoires in COVID-19. Only in-frame clones appear in the TCRdb table, and some are missing; sequencing was by immunoSEQ multiplex PCR. The sample includes over 150,000 clones, about four fifths of them seen just once. The sample comprised PBMCs or T cells enriched from blood (not recorded which). Every receptor here comes from a woman between 55 and 75 years old who had recovered from COVID-19.

The chain employs TRBV4-1 and TRBJ2-6; 9 positions agree with TRBD1. The CDR3 has 16 residues. The germline CDR1 and CDR2 sequences are MGHRA and YSYEKL. The J segment lost 1 base and the V segment lost 4 bases, leaving 2 bases of the junction unmatched. The CDR3: CASSLGQGSGANVLTF. The CDR3 bases are TGCGCCAGCAGCCTTGGACAGGGGTCTGGGGCCAACGTCCTGACTTTC.

On this clone itself: A much larger clone differs by one base, so this may be a read error. In the same sample, other DNA sequences code for this CDR3. The gene calls are TRBV5-1 and TRBJ2-7; 9 bases map to TRBD2. The CDR3 contains 14 residues. V shed 3 bases, J shed 1 base, and the junction held 2 bases outside the gene matches. The germline V gene encodes CDR1 SGHRS and CDR2 YFSETQ. CDR3 sequence (DNA): TGCGCCAGCAGCTCGGCGGGGGGGTCCTACGAGCAGTACTTC. This gives the protein CASSSAGGSYEQYF.

J is TRBJ2-1 and V is TRBV3-1 (or the pseudogene TRBV3-2); the D gene is possibly TRBD2 (5 bases). CDR1 LGHDT and CDR2 YNNKEL come from the germline V gene (reference sequence). This CDR3 is built from 16 residues. The V end was cut by 3 bases, the J end by 0 bases, with 12 bases between. The CDR3 reads CASSQRSSSSYNEQFF. In DNA form, the CDR3 reads TGTGCCAGCAGCCAGCGTTCTAGCAGCTCCTACAATGAGCAGTTCTTC.

The chain joins TRBV4-1 to TRBJ1-4, with unresolved D. V shed 5 bases and J shed 0 bases, with 10 bases lying between them. The germline CDR1 and CDR2 sequences are MGHRA and YSYEKL. The length of the CDR3 is 15 residues. The CDR3 is CASSSITATNEKLFF. The CDR3 DNA sequence: TGCGCCAGCAGCTCAATCACTGCAACTAATGAAAAACTGTTTTTT.

The gene calls are TRBV9 and TRBJ2-1; D may be TRBD2 (5 bases). This CDR3 region has 14 residues. Germline V gene sequence: CDR1 SGDLS, CDR2 YYNGEE. V lost 0 bases, J lost 5 bases, and 9 bases lay in between. The CDR3 DNA is TGTGCCAGCAGCGTAGGAAGCGGAAACAATGAGCAGTTCTTC. Translation: CASSVGSGNNEQFF.

V is TRBV5-4 and J is TRBJ2-5; 10 bases fit TRBD2. V gave up 9 bases and J gave up 2 bases; unmatched junction bases: 10. The CDR3 totals 15 residues. Germline V CDR1 and CDR2: SGHNT, YYREEE (reference sequence). CDR3 sequence (DNA): TGTGCCACGCAGGGAGCGGGGGGGAGACAAGAGACCCAGTACTTC. Its protein product is CATQGAGGRQETQYF.

The chain has TRBV18 and TRBJ2-1, with 9 bases identical to TRBD1. Germline CDR1 is KGHSH and CDR2 is LQKENI. V gave up 0 bases and J gave up 9 bases; unmatched junction bases: 6. The length of the CDR3 is 15 residues. CDR3: CASSPPDRGVGEQFF. The CDR3 DNA reads TGTGCCAGCTCACCACCGGACAGGGGAGTTGGTGAGCAGTTCTTC.

The V call is TRBV6-4, the J call TRBJ2-1, with 8 bases that match TRBD1. V lost 6 bases, J lost 12 bases, and 4 bases stayed unmatched. CDR1 MRHNA and CDR2 SNTAGT come from the germline V gene. CDR3 size: 11 residues. The CDR3 region has the DNA TGTGCCAGCAGCATCAGGGGGCGGCAGTTCTTC. The encoded protein is CASSIRGRQFF.

The chain links TRBV27 to TRBJ1-1, with D hard to call. Germline V gene lookup returns CDR1 MNHEY and CDR2 SMNVEV (reference sequence). The CDR3 runs 14 residues. Trimming removed 2 bases at V and 2 bases at J, with 9 bases between. For the CDR3, the DNA is TGTGCCAGCAGTTTAATGGAGAGAAACACTGAAGCTTTCTTT. Encoded protein: CASSLMERNTEAFF.

This chain links TRBV5-5 with TRBJ1-4, with D maybe TRBD1 (5 bases). CDR1 SGHKS and CDR2 YYEKEE come from the germline V gene (reference sequence). V was cut by 0 bases and J by 0 bases, with 12 bases left in between. This CDR3 is built from 17 residues. Here the CDR3 DNA reads TGTGCCAGCAGCTTGGTCGGCAGGACAACAACTAATGAAAAACTGTTTTTT. This sequence encodes CASSLVGRTTTNEKLFF.

J is TRBJ2-2 and V is TRBV2; D gene unclear. Germline V CDR1 and CDR2: SNHLY, FYNNEI. Between the trimmed V and J ends, which lost 7 bases and 2 bases, there was a span of 14 bases. CDR3 length equals 15 residues. In DNA, the CDR3 is TGTGCCAGCACCCCGTCCCCAGTAAACACCGGGGAGCTGTTTTTT. It specifies CASTPSPVNTGELFF. Based on the CDR3 plus reference TRBV2 and TRBJ2-2, the full variable domain is EPEVTQTPSHQVTQMGQEVILRCVPISNHLYFYWYRQILGQKVEFLVSFYNNEISEKSEIFDDQFSVERPDGSNFTLKIRSTKLEDSAMYFCASTPSPVNTGELFFGEGSRLTVL.

This clone occurred many times. The chain joins TRBV3-1 (or the pseudogene TRBV3-2) to TRBJ1-2; tentatively, D is TRBD1 (6 bases). V lost 9 bases and J 4 bases, leaving 12 bases between the germline ends. Germline V gene lookup returns CDR1 LGHDT and CDR2 YNNKEL (reference sequence). The CDR3 contains 12 residues. The chain's CDR3 is CASTGLGYGYTF. The CDR3 nucleotides read TGTGCCAGTACAGGGTTAGGCTATGGCTACACCTTC.

This clone was seen a handful of times. This chain connects TRBV21-1 to TRBJ2-7; the D call of TRBD2 is as the table states it, not checked on the DNA. TRBV21-1 is tagged as a pseudogene. This CDR3 spans 15 amino acids. CDR3 protein: CASSKYGGGAHEQYF. The DNA of the CDR3 is TGTGCCAGCAGCAAATATGGCGGGGGGGCCCACGAGCAGTACTTC.

This clone has only a few counts. The chain combines TRBV25-1 with TRBJ1-1; 11 bases line up with TRBD1. The germline gives CDR1 MGHDK, CDR2 SYGVNS. The V segment lost 3 bases and the J segment 4 bases; nucleotides outside the gene matches: 4. The CDR3 runs to 15 residues. In DNA, the CDR3 is TGTGCCAGCAGTGATTCGGGACAGGGGGGCACTGAAGCTTTCTTT. Its protein product is CASSDSGQGGTEAFF.

V gene TRBV5-1 combines with J gene TRBJ2-7; possibly TRBD1 for D (6 bases). Deletions cut 6 bases from V and 5 bases from J, with 15 bases between. The length of the CDR3 is 13 residues. Germline loops: CDR1 SGHRS, CDR2 YFSETQ. CDR3 region: CASKTGNSDEQYF. CDR3 bases: TGCGCCAGCAAAACAGGGAACAGTGACGAGCAGTACTTC.

The chain uses TRBV30 and TRBJ2-5, with TRBD2 identical over 9 bases. CDR3 length: 13 amino acids. V was clipped by 5 bases and J by 5 bases; unmatched bases: 6. Germline CDR1 GTSNPN, CDR2 SVGIG (reference sequence). This chain's CDR3 is CAWGIAGVETQYF. Written as DNA, the CDR3 is TGTGCCTGGGGCATAGCGGGGGTGGAGACCCAGTACTTC.

The CDR3 DNA reads as TGTGCCACACAAACAGGGGGCGGCAATCAGCCCCAGCATTTT. This gives the protein CATQTGGGNQPQHF. The gene calls are TRBV19 and TRBJ1-5, with 9 bases that match TRBD1. Germline V gives CDR1 LNHDA, CDR2 SQIVND (reference sequence). This CDR3 spans 14 amino acids. The J segment lost 2 bases and the V segment lost 10 bases, leaving 6 bases of the junction unmatched.